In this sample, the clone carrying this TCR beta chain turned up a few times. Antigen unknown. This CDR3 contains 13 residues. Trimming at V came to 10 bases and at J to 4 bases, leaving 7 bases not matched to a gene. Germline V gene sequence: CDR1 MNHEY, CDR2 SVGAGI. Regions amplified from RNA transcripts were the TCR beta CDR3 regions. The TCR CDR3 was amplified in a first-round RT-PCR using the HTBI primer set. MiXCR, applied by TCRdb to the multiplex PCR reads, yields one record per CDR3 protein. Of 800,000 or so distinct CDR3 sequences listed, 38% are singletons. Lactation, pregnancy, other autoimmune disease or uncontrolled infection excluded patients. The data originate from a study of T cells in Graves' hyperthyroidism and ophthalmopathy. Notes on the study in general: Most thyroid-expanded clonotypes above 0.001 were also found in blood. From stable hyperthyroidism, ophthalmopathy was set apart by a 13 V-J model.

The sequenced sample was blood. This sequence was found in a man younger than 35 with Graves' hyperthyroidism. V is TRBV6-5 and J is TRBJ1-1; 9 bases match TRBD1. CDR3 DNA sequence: TGTGCCACAGGACAGGGGTCGAGCACTGAAGCTTTCTTT. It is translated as CATGQGSSTEAFF.